The rows below give T cell receptor beta chains drawn from one sample of a study of vaccination and CD4 T cells after COVID-19. These receptors lack a known antigen. TCRdb reanalysed the PCR reads using MiXCR and keeps one entry per CDR3 protein. The sample carries some 15,000 distinct CDR3 sequences, roughly 53% recorded once. This specimen was CD4+ T cells from blood, cultured in vitro, taken before SARS-CoV-2 vaccination. These receptors came from a human donor who had recovered from COVID-19. Both conserved end residues are part of each CDR3. Fields, in order: J gene, V gene, clone size, CDR3 length, D gene, CDR3 protein, CDR3 DNA. The D gene is left open where the match is weak. Some rows mark clone size as missing; the rest say once, few, many or name a class of expanded clone.

TRBJ2-5	TRBV15	.	15	.	CATSRDIGELETQYF	TGTGCCACCAGCAGAGATATCGGGGAGCTGGAGACCCAGTACTTC
TRBJ1-1	TRBV20-1	few	13	.	CSAIRTVNTEAFF	TGCAGTGCCATACGGACAGTAAACACTGAAGCTTTCTTT
TRBJ1-2	TRBV20-1	.	15	TRBD1	CSARGNRDRDYGYTF	TGCAGTGCTAGAGGCAACCGGGACAGGGACTATGGCTACACCTTC
TRBJ1-5	TRBV19	.	14	TRBD1	CASTRDRESQPQHF	TGTGCCAGTACCCGGGACAGAGAATCCCAGCCCCAGCATTTT
TRBJ2-1	TRBV6-2/TRBV6-3	.	12	.	CASSYSTFEQFF	TGTGCCAGCAGTTACTCGACCTTTGAGCAGTTCTTC
TRBJ1-1	TRBV11-3	.	12	.	CASSLGGGGAFF	TGTGCCAGCAGCTTAGGAGGGGGGGGAGCTTTCTTT
TRBJ1-1	TRBV7-9	.	12	.	CASSLAGSKAFF	TGTGCCAGCAGCTTAGCGGGTTCAAAAGCTTTCTTT
TRBJ2-1	TRBV24-1	.	11	.	CATSDLSEQFF	TGTGCCACCAGTGATTTGAGCGAGCAGTTCTTC
TRBJ1-5	TRBV6-1	.	14	.	CASVQSGSNQPQHF	TGTGCCAGCGTTCAATCCGGGAGCAATCAGCCCCAGCATTTT
TRBJ2-1	TRBV7-2	.	12	.	CASSFLGGEQFF	TGTGCCAGCAGCTTCCTAGGTGGTGAGCAGTTCTTC
TRBJ1-5	TRBV15	few	15	.	CATSRDRQNNQPQHF	TGTGCCACCAGCAGAGATCGACAGAACAATCAGCCCCAGCATTTT
TRBJ2-7	TRBV6-1	.	13	TRBD1	CASRRTGRNEQYF	TGTGCCAGCAGAAGGACAGGGCGTAACGAGCAGTACTTC
TRBJ2-5	TRBV11-2	.	16	TRBD1	CASSPTTGQGGETQYF	TGTGCCAGCAGCCCTACAACGGGACAGGGGGGAGAGACCCAGTACTTC
TRBJ1-6	TRBV11-3	few	19	TRBD1	CASSSGPDRPSFGNSPLHF	TGTGCCAGCAGCTCCGGCCCGGACAGGCCCAGTTTCGGGAATTCACCCCTCCACTTT
TRBJ2-7	TRBV12-3/TRBV12-4	.	17	TRBD2	CASSFRASGMGVGEQYF	TGTGCCAGCAGTTTTAGGGCTAGCGGGATGGGAGTGGGCGAGCAGTACTTC
TRBJ2-7	TRBV27	.	13	.	CASAKGLTYEQYF	TGTGCCAGCGCCAAGGGGCTCACCTACGAGCAGTACTTC
TRBJ1-1	TRBV7-9	.	14	.	CASSFFSSVTEAFF	TGTGCCAGCAGCTTTTTCTCATCCGTCACTGAAGCTTTCTTT
TRBJ1-6	TRBV24-1	few	18	TRBD1	CATRKRRTGGSYNSPLHF	TGTGCCACCCGAAAGCGAAGGACAGGGGGGTCCTATAATTCACCCCTCCACTTT
TRBJ2-3	TRBV7-2	.	18	TRBD2	CASSLDRSRGGSTDTQYF	TGTGCCAGCAGCTTAGATCGGAGCCGGGGGGGTAGCACAGATACGCAGTATTTT
TRBJ1-2	TRBV11-2	few	12	.	CASSRGLGGYTF	TGTGCCAGCAGTCGGGGACTGGGAGGCTACACCTTC
TRBJ1-5	TRBV12-3/TRBV12-4	few	17	TRBD1	CASTDCPGQGCNQPQHF	TGTGCCAGCACCGACTGCCCGGGACAGGGGTGCAATCAGCCCCAGCATTTT
TRBJ1-2	TRBV19	once	14	.	CASRKTQGFYGYTF	TGTGCCAGTAGAAAGACCCAGGGGTTCTATGGCTACACCTTC
TRBJ2-2	TRBV20-1	few	13	.	CSATRWETGELFF	TGCAGTGCTACGCGATGGGAGACCGGGGAGCTGTTTTTT
TRBJ1-1	TRBV30	.	11	.	CAWVMNTEALF	TGTGCCTGGGTGATGAACACTGAAGCTCTCTTT
TRBJ2-7	TRBV9	.	15	.	CASSAQDSFSYEQYF	TGTGCCAGCAGCGCCCAAGACAGTTTCTCCTACGAGCAGTACTTC
TRBJ2-7	TRBV6-5	.	14	.	CASSYGVRSYEQYF	TGTGCCAGCAGTTACGGGGTCAGGTCCTACGAGCAGTACTTC
TRBJ1-2	TRBV10-2	.	14	.	CASSADTRRVGYTF	TGCGCCAGCAGTGCGGACACCCGGAGGGTGGGCTACACCTTC
TRBJ2-7	TRBV6-1	.	13	.	CASSQQWSYEQYF	TGTGCCAGCAGCCAACAGTGGTCCTACGAGCAGTACTTC
TRBJ2-1	TRBV20-1	once	15	TRBD2	CSASGTTPSYNEQFF	TGCAGTGCTAGTGGGACTACTCCTTCCTACAATGAGCAGTTCTTC
TRBJ1-1	TRBV6-5	.	12	.	CASSYSFTEAFF	TGTGCCAGCAGTTACTCCTTCACTGAAGCTTTCTTT
TRBJ1-1	TRBV28	.	17	.	CASYMGDEVNMNTEAFF	TGTGCCAGTTATATGGGGGACGAGGTTAACATGAACACTGAAGCTTTCTTT
TRBJ1-5	TRBV18	.	15	TRBD1	CASSPVTGGDQPQHF	TGTGCCAGCTCACCAGTGACAGGGGGCGATCAGCCCCAGCATTTT
TRBJ2-7	TRBV20-1	.	16	TRBD2	CSARAPLAGRFDEQYF	TGCAGTGCTAGAGCGCCGCTAGCGGGAAGATTCGACGAGCAGTACTTC
TRBJ1-5	TRBV27	.	15	.	CASRPGLYPWQPQHF	TGTGCCAGCAGGCCGGGACTCTACCCGTGGCAGCCCCAGCATTTT
TRBJ1-5	TRBV28	.	14	TRBD1	CASSEQGSIKAQHF	TGTGCCAGCAGTGAACAGGGGTCTATTAAGGCCCAGCATTTT
TRBJ1-2	TRBV11-3	few	16	.	CASSPPGTLTPYGYTF	TGTGCCAGCAGCCCACCCGGGACCCTAACGCCCTATGGCTACACCTTC
TRBJ2-1	TRBV29-1	.	14	TRBD2	CSVETSGGASEQFF	TGCAGCGTTGAGACTAGCGGGGGGGCAAGCGAGCAGTTCTTC
TRBJ1-2	TRBV11-2	.	14	.	CASSLDRDNYGYTF	TGTGCCAGCAGCTTAGACAGGGACAACTATGGCTACACCTTC
TRBJ1-6	TRBV10-3	.	14	.	CAISEGTLNSPLHF	TGTGCCATCAGTGAAGGGACATTGAATTCACCCCTCCACTTT
TRBJ2-3	TRBV7-9	.	15	.	CASSRGVHSSDTQYF	TGTGCCAGCAGCCGTGGGGTACATTCCTCAGATACGCAGTATTTT
TRBJ1-1	TRBV6-1	.	14	.	CASRPPGPNTEAFF	TGTGCCAGCAGGCCTCCGGGACCGAACACTGAAGCTTTCTTT
TRBJ2-1	TRBV9	.	14	.	CASSVTGSNNEQFF	TGTGCCAGCAGCGTAACAGGGAGCAACAATGAGCAGTTCTTC
TRBJ1-2	TRBV20-1	few	14	TRBD1	CSARRTGTNYGYTF	TGCAGTGCGAGAAGGACAGGGACTAACTATGGCTACACCTTC
TRBJ1-1	TRBV5-6	.	14	.	CASSYSWGQAEAFF	TGTGCCAGCAGCTACTCGTGGGGGCAGGCTGAAGCTTTCTTT
TRBJ1-5	TRBV6-2/TRBV6-3	few	13	.	CASSRDHNQPQHF	TGTGCCAGCAGTCGGGACCACAATCAGCCCCAGCATTTT
TRBJ1-5	TRBV6-1	medium-sized	15	.	CASSEAGHSNQPQHF	TGTGCCAGCAGTGAAGCGGGACATAGCAATCAGCCCCAGCATTTT
TRBJ2-2	TRBV2	.	15	TRBD1	CASTRRTGDDGELFF	TGTGCCAGCACCCGAAGGACAGGGGATGACGGGGAGCTGTTTTTT
TRBJ1-1	TRBV11-3	.	16	TRBD1	CASSLVQGMQNTEAFF	TGTGCCAGCAGCTTAGTACAGGGGATGCAGAACACTGAAGCTTTCTTT
TRBJ2-7	TRBV6-1	few	14	.	CASSTTRDTYEQYF	TGTGCCAGCAGTACCACTAGGGACACCTACGAGCAGTACTTC
TRBJ1-1	TRBV7-3	.	13	.	CASSWTVNTEAFF	TGTGCCAGCAGCTGGACGGTGAACACTGAAGCTTTCTTT
TRBJ2-7	TRBV20-1	few	13	.	CSARVSGRYEQYF	TGCAGTGCTAGAGTCTCTGGACGGTACGAGCAGTACTTC
TRBJ1-1	TRBV5-4	.	13	.	CASSPRITTEAFF	TGTGCCAGCAGCCCCAGGATTACCACTGAAGCTTTCTTT
TRBJ1-2	TRBV6-1	few	15	TRBD1	CASRSTGGADYGYTF	TGTGCCAGCAGGTCGACAGGGGGCGCTGACTATGGCTACACCTTC
TRBJ1-5	TRBV12-3/TRBV12-4	.	15	.	CASSLGAFAGQPQHF	TGTGCCAGCAGTTTAGGGGCGTTCGCAGGTCAGCCCCAGCATTTT
TRBJ2-7	TRBV7-2	.	13	.	CASSLDRLREQYF	TGTGCCAGCAGCTTAGACAGACTACGGGAGCAGTACTTC
TRBJ1-1	TRBV7-9	.	14	.	CASSLDNSAPEAFF	TGTGCCAGCAGCTTAGATAATTCGGCCCCTGAAGCTTTCTTT